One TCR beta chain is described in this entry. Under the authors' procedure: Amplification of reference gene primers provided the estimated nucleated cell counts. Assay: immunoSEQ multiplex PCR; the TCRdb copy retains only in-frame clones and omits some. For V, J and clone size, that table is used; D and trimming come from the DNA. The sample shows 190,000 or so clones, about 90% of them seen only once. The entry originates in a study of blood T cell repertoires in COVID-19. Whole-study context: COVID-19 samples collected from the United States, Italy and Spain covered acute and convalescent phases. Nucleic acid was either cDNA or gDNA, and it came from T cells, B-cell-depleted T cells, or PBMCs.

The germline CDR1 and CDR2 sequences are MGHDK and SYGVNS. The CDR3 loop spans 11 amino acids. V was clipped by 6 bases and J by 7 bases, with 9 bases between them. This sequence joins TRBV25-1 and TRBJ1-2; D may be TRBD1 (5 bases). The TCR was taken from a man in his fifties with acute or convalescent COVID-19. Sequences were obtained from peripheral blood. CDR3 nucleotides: TGTGCCAGCAGCTGGGGCCTTGGCTACACCTTC. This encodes CASSWGLGYTF.